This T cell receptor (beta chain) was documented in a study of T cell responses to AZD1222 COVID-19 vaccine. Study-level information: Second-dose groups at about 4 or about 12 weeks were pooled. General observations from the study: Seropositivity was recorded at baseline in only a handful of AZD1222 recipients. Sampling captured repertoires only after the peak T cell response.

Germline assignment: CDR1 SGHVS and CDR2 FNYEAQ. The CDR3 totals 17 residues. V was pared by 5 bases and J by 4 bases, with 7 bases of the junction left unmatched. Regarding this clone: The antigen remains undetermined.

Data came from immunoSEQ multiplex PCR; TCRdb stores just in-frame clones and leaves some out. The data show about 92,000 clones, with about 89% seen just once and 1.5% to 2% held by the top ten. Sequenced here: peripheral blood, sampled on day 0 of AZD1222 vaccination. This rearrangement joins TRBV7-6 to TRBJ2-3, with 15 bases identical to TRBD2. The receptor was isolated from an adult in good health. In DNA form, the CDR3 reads TGTGCCAGCAGCCCAGGACTAGCGGGGGGGTTTTCAGATACGCAGTATTTT. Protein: CASSPGLAGGFSDTQYF.